This T cell receptor beta chain is drawn from a study of T cell responses to AZD1222 COVID-19 vaccine. Points from the study as a whole: Spike as a whole was targeted by vaccine-associated CD4 TCRs, dominant at 160-218 and 743-854. Just a handful of AZD1222 recipients were seropositive at baseline.

The assay was immunoSEQ multiplex PCR, and TCRdb's table has in-frame clones only and misses some. The sample has roughly 80,000 clones; approximately 85% are singletons. Notes on this clone: The target antigen is unknown.

Germline lookup yields CDR1 MRHNA and CDR2 SNTAGT. The CDR3 has 13 residues. V lost 5 bases and J 5 bases, leaving 12 bases between the germline ends. Here the sequenced sample was peripheral blood, taken on day 0 of MenACWY control vaccination. The chain joins TRBV6-4 to TRBJ1-2; D remains unclear. This clonotype was obtained from an adult in good health. CDR3 bases: TGTGCCAGCAGTTTGGGCCCTTCTTATGGCTACACCTTC. It codes for CASSLGPSYGYTF.